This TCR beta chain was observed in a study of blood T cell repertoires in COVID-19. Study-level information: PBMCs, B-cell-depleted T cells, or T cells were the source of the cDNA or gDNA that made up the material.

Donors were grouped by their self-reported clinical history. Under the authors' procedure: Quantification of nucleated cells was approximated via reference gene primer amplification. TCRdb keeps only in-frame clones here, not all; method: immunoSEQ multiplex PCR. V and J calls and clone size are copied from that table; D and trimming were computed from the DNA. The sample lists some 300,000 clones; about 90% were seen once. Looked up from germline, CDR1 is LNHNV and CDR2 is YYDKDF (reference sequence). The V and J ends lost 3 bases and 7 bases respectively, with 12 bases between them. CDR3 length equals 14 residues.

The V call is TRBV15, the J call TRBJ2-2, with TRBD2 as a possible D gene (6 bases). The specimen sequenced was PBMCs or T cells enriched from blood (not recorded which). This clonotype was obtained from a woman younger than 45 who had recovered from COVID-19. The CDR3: CATSSYTGVGELFF. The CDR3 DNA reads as TGTGCCACCAGCAGTTACACGGGGGTCGGGGAGCTGTTTTTT.